This T cell receptor (beta chain) was recorded in a study of control samples from healthy donors and cancer patients. V gave up 6 bases and J gave up 1 base, with 20 bases separating them. CDR3 size: 17 residues. Germline lookup yields CDR1 MNHEY and CDR2 SVGEGT. Profiling relied on immunoSEQ multiplex PCR, and the TCRdb table lists in-frame clones only, not all of them. The sample has about 130,000 clones, roughly 95% seen once; the top ten hold about 3.6%. Sample: blood. The TCR originated in a young man in good health. V and J are TRBV6-2 or TRBV6-3 and TRBJ2-3; D gene ambiguous. The CDR3 DNA reads as TGTGCCAGCAGCCCCTGGCCCCGACTTAAACGCACAGATACGCAGTATTTT. Translation: CASSPWPRLKRTDTQYF.